The 18 T cell receptor beta chains reported below all come from one sample, sequenced in a study of blood T cell repertoires in COVID-19. Sequencing used immunoSEQ multiplex PCR; TCRdb keeps in-frame clones, though not all of them. The sample has around 310,000 clones; approximately 89% are singletons. Sequenced input: PBMCs or T cells enriched from blood (not recorded which). The receptor source for this set is a woman aged 25-40 years who had recovered from COVID-19.

The gene calls are TRBV15 and TRBJ2-5, with D maybe TRBD1 (5 bases). Trimming shortened V by 6 bases and J by 4 bases, and 9 bases separated the two germline ends. The CDR3 totals 12 residues. Germline V gives CDR1 LNHNV, CDR2 YYDKDF (reference sequence). CDR3 residues: CATRGRGETQYF. The CDR3, as DNA: TGTGCCACCAGGGGGCGAGGAGAGACCCAGTACTTC.

This clone was detected only once. The V gene is TRBV27, the J gene TRBJ2-1, with 11 bases that match TRBD1. CDR3 length equals 16 residues. Trimming at V came to 1 base and at J to 7 bases, leaving 6 bases not matched to a gene. Germline CDR1 reads MNHEY; CDR2 reads SMNVEV (reference sequence). For the CDR3, the DNA is TGTGCCAGCAGTTTATACTCCGGACAGGGGGCGAATGAGCAGTTCTTC. Translated: CASSLYSGQGANEQFF.

The CDR3 DNA follows: TGTGCCAGTCGGGGGTGGAACACTGAAGCTTTCTTT. It translates to CASRGWNTEAFF. V is TRBV19 and J is TRBJ1-1, with D maybe TRBD1 (5 bases). Germline-derived CDR1 and CDR2 are LNHDA and SQIVND (reference sequence). V lost 8 bases and J 1 base, leaving 8 bases between the germline ends. This CDR3 region has 12 residues.

This rearrangement joins TRBV2 to TRBJ1-2; D remains unclear. This CDR3 spans 13 amino acids. Germline V gene lookup returns CDR1 SNHLY and CDR2 FYNNEI. Trimming pared 4 bases from V and 8 bases from J, leaving 14 bases between. The DNA for the CDR3 is TGTGCCAGCAGTGGGAGGGTATGGCAAGGCTACACCTTC. Translated: CASSGRVWQGYTF.

The chain uses TRBV4-2 and TRBJ2-1; 7 bases are a match to TRBD2. The CDR3 sequence is 15 residues long. V lost 1 base and J lost 2; bases outside the gene matches: 2. Germline V gene sequence: CDR1 LGHNA, CDR2 YNFKEQ. The CDR3: CASSQGTSPYNEQFF. In DNA form, the CDR3 reads TGTGCCAGCAGCCAAGGGACTAGTCCCTACAATGAGCAGTTCTTC.

This chain connects TRBV19 to TRBJ1-2; 11 bases agree with TRBD1. In germline, CDR1 is LNHDA, CDR2 SQIVND (reference sequence). The CDR3 has 15 amino acids. Germline trimming cut 8 bases from V and 3 bases from J; bases unmatched to any gene: 8. CDR3 sequence: CASRSGTGGHYGYTF. In nucleotides, the CDR3 is TGTGCCAGTCGCTCCGGGACAGGGGGGCACTATGGCTACACCTTC.

The chain employs TRBV4-1 and TRBJ2-1; 13 bases map to TRBD2. The CDR3 extends over 15 amino acids. Germline V gives CDR1 MGHRA, CDR2 YSYEKL. The J segment lost 9 bases and the V segment lost 3 bases, leaving 5 bases of the junction unmatched. The CDR3 DNA sequence: TGCGCCAGCAGCCAGCCACTAGCGGGAGGGTTTGAGCAGTTCTTC. Residues: CASSQPLAGGFEQFF.

The gene calls are TRBV30 and TRBJ2-7; 12 positions agree with TRBD2. CDR3 size: 16 residues. Germline V gene sequence: CDR1 GTSNPN, CDR2 SVGIG (reference sequence). V gave up 2 bases and J gave up 5 bases; unmatched junction bases: 10. Written as DNA, the CDR3 is TGTGCCTGGAGTCTAACGACTAGCGGGAGATACCACGAGCAGTACTTC. Translating it yields CAWSLTTSGRYHEQYF.

The chain recombines TRBV4-1 with TRBJ2-2; 7 bases are shared with TRBD1. V was pared by 3 bases and J by 8 bases, with 6 bases of the junction left unmatched. From germline, CDR1 is MGHRA and CDR2 YSYEKL. The CDR3 contains 14 residues. In nucleotides, the CDR3 is TGCGCCAGCAGCCACCCAGGGGGTTTAGGGGAGCTGTTTTTT. Encoded protein: CASSHPGGLGELFF.

This chain joins TRBV27 and TRBJ1-2, with TRBD1 matching over 7 bases. The J segment lost 2 bases and the V segment lost 0 bases, leaving 3 bases of the junction unmatched. This CDR3 region has 15 residues. Germline CDR1 is MNHEY and CDR2 is SMNVEV (reference sequence). The CDR3 spells CASSLSNRGNYGYTF. Here the CDR3 DNA reads TGTGCCAGCAGTTTATCGAACAGGGGAAACTATGGCTACACCTTC.

The rearrangement links TRBV18 to TRBJ2-2; TRBD2 matches at 7 bases. CDR1 and CDR2 from the germline V gene are KGHSH and LQKENI. The CDR3 has 15 residues. V shed 6 bases and J 2 bases; nucleotides not matched to a gene: 6. The CDR3 loop is CASSPRAGNTGELFF. The CDR3 nucleotides read TGTGCCAGCTCCCCAAGAGCGGGAAACACCGGGGAGCTGTTTTTT.

The chain carries TRBV27 and TRBJ1-4; TRBD1 is a possible D gene (5 bases). Looked up from germline, CDR1 is MNHEY and CDR2 is SMNVEV (reference sequence). CDR3 length: 16 amino acids. The ends were cut back, 4 bases at V and 3 bases at J, with 15 bases in the middle. The CDR3 here is CASSYFGGGSNEKLFF. The CDR3 nucleotides read TGTGCCAGCAGTTACTTCGGGGGGGGGTCTAATGAAAAACTGTTTTTT.

The chain recombines TRBV6-1 with TRBJ2-2, with TRBD2 matching over 7 bases. The germline CDR1 and CDR2 sequences are MNHNS and SASEGT. V dropped 7 bases and J dropped 5; count of bases not matched to a gene: 1. CDR3 size: 12 residues. The DNA of the CDR3 is TGTGCCAGCAAGCGGGAAACCGGGGAGCTGTTTTTT. Its protein product is CASKRETGELFF.

The V gene is TRBV6-2 or TRBV6-3, the J gene TRBJ2-3; no firm D call. CDR1 MNHEY and CDR2 SVGEGT come from the germline V gene. CDR3 length equals 14 residues. With 2 bases removed from V and 0 bases from J, the gap between germline ends came to 6 bases. The CDR3 protein is CASSYVQSTDTQYF. The CDR3 DNA is TGTGCCAGCAGTTACGTTCAAAGCACAGATACGCAGTATTTT.

The rearrangement joins TRBV18 to TRBJ1-1; D may be TRBD1 (6 bases). This CDR3 has 14 amino acids. Germline V gene data show CDR1 as KGHSH and CDR2 as LQKENI. The V end lost 4 bases, the J end lost 1 base, and 10 bases lay between the germline ends. The chain's CDR3 is CASSRGQRNTEAFF. The CDR3 nucleotides read TGTGCCAGCTCACGCGGACAGCGGAACACTGAAGCTTTCTTT.

J is TRBJ2-1 and V is TRBV12-2; the D call of TRBD2 is as the table states it, not checked on the DNA. TRBV12-2 is termed a pseudogene. The CDR3 consists of 14 residues. The CDR3 DNA follows: TGTGCAAGTCGCTTATCACTAGCGGTAAATGAGCAGTTCTTC. Its protein product is CASRLSLAVNEQFF.

This chain joins TRBV7-8 and TRBJ2-2, with D hard to call. Trimming cost V 5 bases and J 2 bases, with 9 bases left between them. Germline V gene sequence: CDR1 SGHVS, CDR2 FQNEAQ. CDR3 length equals 14 residues. In DNA form, the CDR3 reads TGTGCCAGCAGCCCGTTCACTAACACCGGGGAGCTGTTTTTT. Translating it yields CASSPFTNTGELFF.

This chain uses TRBV27 with TRBJ2-7; a weak D match, TRBD1 (6 bases). With 6 bases removed from V and 4 bases from J, the gap between germline ends came to 13 bases. This CDR3 is built from 13 residues. Germline-derived CDR1 and CDR2 are MNHEY and SMNVEV (reference sequence). The CDR3 sequence: CASSEDRRYEQYF. CDR3 DNA: TGTGCCAGCAGCGAGGACAGACGGTACGAGCAGTACTTC.